Each of the 18 T cell receptor beta chains below was sequenced from the same sample in a study of CD8 T cells in ankylosing spondylitis. Overall study results and limits: Several highly homologous variants formed a TCR beta motif that appeared characteristic of ankylosing spondylitis blood.

TCRdb reprocessed the 5' RACE reads with MiXCR, giving one entry per CDR3 protein. The sample records approximately 220,000 distinct CDR3 sequences, around 19% being singletons. Their recognized antigens are unknown. Input material: blood, either unsorted or a sorted T cell fraction (not recorded which). The receptors here all came from a male donor with ankylosing spondylitis.

This chain joins TRBV20-1 and TRBJ2-1; the D call may be TRBD1 or TRBD2 (5 bases each). This CDR3 has 14 residues. V was trimmed by 3 bases and J by 4 bases, leaving 13 bases between them. The V gene's germline CDR1 is DFQATT and CDR2 SNEGSKA (reference sequence). This CDR3 is CSASYGDRYNEQFF. The CDR3 coding sequence is TGCAGTGCTAGTTATGGGGACCGTTACAATGAGCAGTTCTTC.

This clonotype was seen a few times. This chain uses TRBV6-1 with TRBJ1-3; D not certain. CDR1 and CDR2 from the germline V gene are MNHNS and SASEGT. The V end lost 8 bases, the J end lost 4 bases, and 12 bases lay between the germline ends. The CDR3 length is 13 residues. The CDR3: CASDKGAGNTIYF. In nucleotides, the CDR3 is TGTGCCAGCGATAAGGGTGCCGGAAACACCATATATTTT.

CDR3 sequence reads: CASRMGLNYEQYF. The DNA for the CDR3 is TGTGCCAGCAGAATGGGCCTCAACTACGAGCAGTACTTC. The rearrangement joins TRBV12-3 or TRBV12-4 to TRBJ2-7, with D unclear. The V gene lost 6 bases and the J gene lost 3 bases, with 12 bases spanning the gap. This CDR3 comprises 13 residues.

This clonotype was recorded a few times. The V gene is TRBV6-5, the J gene TRBJ2-7, with TRBD2 identical over 7 bases. The CDR3 is 17 residues long. Per the germline V gene, CDR1 is MNHEY and CDR2 is SVGAGI. With V trimmed by 0 bases and J by 5 bases, 13 bases remained unmatched. CDR3 DNA: TGTGCCAGCAGTTACTCTTCGACCGGGAGGTCGGTCAACGAGCAGTACTTC. It encodes CASSYSSTGRSVNEQYF.

Only a few counts were recorded for this clonotype. The CDR3 loop is CASSYYPGDEQFF. In DNA, the CDR3 is TGTGCCAGCAGTTACTATCCTGGGGATGAGCAGTTCTTC. The chain combines TRBV6-5 with TRBJ2-1; D unresolved. V lost 1 base, J lost 8 bases, and 9 bases lay in between. Looked up from germline, CDR1 is MNHEY and CDR2 is SVGAGI. CDR3 length: 13 residues.

This clonotype was detected only a few times. The chain carries TRBV6-2 or TRBV6-3 and TRBJ2-1; tentative D call: TRBD1 (5 bases). CDR1 MNHEY and CDR2 SVGEGT come from the germline V gene. Trimming took off 2 bases at V and 2 bases at J, with 7 bases between the two ends. The CDR3 consists of 14 residues. CDR3 sequence: CASSYPDTYNEQFF. The CDR3, as DNA: TGTGCCAGCAGTTACCCGGACACCTACAATGAGCAGTTCTTC.

The chain is built from TRBV7-9 and TRBJ1-1; no clear D. CDR3 length: 14 residues. Germline-derived CDR1 and CDR2 are SEHNR and FQNEAQ (reference sequence). The V end lost 5 bases, the J end lost 1 base, and 11 bases lay between the germline ends. The CDR3 nucleotides read TGTGCCAGCAGCAAGGTCATCTCGAACACTGAAGCTTTCTTT. Its translation is CASSKVISNTEAFF.

The chain is built from TRBV9 and TRBJ1-2; no reliable D call. CDR3 length equals 13 residues. The V end was cut by 8 bases, the J end by 3 bases, with 14 bases between. Germline V lookup: CDR1 SGDLS, CDR2 YYNGEE. For the CDR3, the DNA is TGTGCCAGTAGCTTGGGGAATGACTATGGCTACACCTTC. It yields the protein CASSLGNDYGYTF.

V usage is TRBV19 and J usage is TRBJ2-1; TRBD2 agrees at 7 bases. The germline V gene has CDR1 LNHDA and CDR2 SQIVND (reference sequence). Trimming at V came to 5 bases and at J to 4 bases, leaving 11 bases not matched to a gene. This CDR3 comprises 16 residues. In DNA, the CDR3 is TGTGCCAGTAGTTATCCTAGCGGCGCTCTATACAATGAGCAGTTCTTC. It translates to CASSYPSGALYNEQFF.

This clonotype was detected only a few times. This chain uses TRBV30 with TRBJ1-5; possibly TRBD1 for D (6 bases). V lost 0 bases, J lost 5 bases, and 11 bases lay in between. The CDR3 is made up of 14 amino acids. CDR1 is GTSNPN and CDR2 is SVGIG in the germline V gene (reference sequence). This CDR3 is CAWSVGQGHQPQHF. As DNA, the CDR3 is TGTGCCTGGAGTGTAGGGCAGGGGCATCAGCCCCAGCATTTT.

This chain connects TRBV7-9 to TRBJ2-1; D uncertain. CDR3 length: 16 residues. Germline assignment: CDR1 SEHNR and CDR2 FQNEAQ (reference sequence). Trimming pared 5 bases from V and 0 bases from J, leaving 14 bases between. The DNA of the CDR3 is TGTGCCAGCAGCAACCGGCAGGACCTCTCCTACAATGAGCAGTTCTTC. This sequence encodes CASSNRQDLSYNEQFF. Complete variable domain (other parts from reference TRBV7-9 and TRBJ2-1): DTGVSQNPRHKITKRGQNVTFRCDPISEHNRLYWYRQTLGQGPEFLTYFQNEAQLEKSRLLSDRFSAERPKGSFSTLEIQRTEQGDSAMYLCASSNRQDLSYNEQFFGPGTRLTVL.

In its sample, this clonotype was seen a few times. The chain combines TRBV12-3 or TRBV12-4 with TRBJ1-2, with a tentative D call TRBD1 (6 bases). This CDR3 is 16 amino acids long. V lost 4 bases and J lost 4, with 19 bases in between. CDR3 sequence reads: CASSSLDRRNLYGYTF. The CDR3 DNA sequence: TGTGCCAGCAGTTCATTAGACAGGAGGAACCTCTATGGCTACACCTTC.

This clonotype showed up just a few times. This chain uses TRBV2 with TRBJ1-5; 8 bases are a match to TRBD1. This CDR3 has 15 residues. With 3 bases clipped from V and 3 bases from J, the junction kept 4 bases outside the gene matches. Per germline, CDR1 SNHLY and CDR2 FYNNEI. The CDR3 sequence is CASSDLGQDNQPQHF. The DNA of the CDR3 is TGTGCCAGCAGTGACCTGGGACAGGACAATCAGCCCCAGCATTTT. The full variable domain, with the rest looked up from reference TRBV2 and TRBJ1-5, is EPEVTQTPSHQVTQMGQEVILRCVPISNHLYFYWYRQILGQKVEFLVSFYNNEISEKSEIFDDQFSVERPDGSNFTLKIRSTKLEDSAMYFCASSDLGQDNQPQHFGDGTRLSIL.

J is TRBJ2-2 and V is TRBV5-8; D is ambiguous. CDR1 and CDR2 from the germline V gene are SGHTS and YDEGEE. The CDR3 spans 13 residues. The ends were cut back, 0 bases at V and 5 bases at J, with 5 bases in the middle. CDR3 loop: CASSLDPTGELFF. CDR3 bases: TGTGCCAGCAGCTTGGATCCTACCGGGGAGCTGTTTTTT. Together with reference TRBV5-8 and TRBJ2-2, the CDR3 gives the full variable domain: EAGVTQSPTHLIKTRGQQATLRCSPISGHTSVYWYQQALGLGLQFLLWYDEGEERNRGNFPPRFSGRQFPNYSSELNVNALELEDSALYLCASSLDPTGELFFGEGSRLTVL.

This chain uses TRBV5-1 with TRBJ2-7; maybe TRBD1 (5 bases). In germline, CDR1 is SGHRS, CDR2 YFSETQ. Trimming stripped 2 bases from V and 3 bases from J, with 24 bases between. CDR3 size: 18 residues. CDR3: CASSFGAGYHILRYEQYF. DNA of the CDR3: TGCGCCAGCAGCTTTGGGGCAGGGTACCACATACTACGCTACGAGCAGTACTTC.

This clonotype showed up just a few times. The chain is built from TRBV5-6 and TRBJ2-7; a weak D match, TRBD1 (5 bases). In germline, CDR1 is SGHDT, CDR2 YYEEEE. The CDR3 runs to 12 residues. Trimming took 6 bases from V and 5 from J, leaving 12 bases between them. This CDR3 reads CASNRGDDEQYF. Here the CDR3 DNA reads TGTGCCAGCAATAGGGGCGACGACGAGCAGTACTTC.

There are a few counts of this clonotype. The chain uses TRBV2 and TRBJ1-5; weak D call: TRBD1 (5 bases). Germline assignment: CDR1 SNHLY and CDR2 FYNNEI. This CDR3 region has 16 residues. The V and J ends lost 7 bases and 0 bases respectively, with 16 bases between them. CDR3 sequence: CASTSGTWGSNQPQHF. The CDR3 region has the DNA TGTGCCAGCACGTCAGGGACCTGGGGTAGCAATCAGCCCCAGCATTTT.

A few counts support this clonotype. CDR3 region: CASSASGANTGELFF. The CDR3 bases are TGTGCCAGCAGTGCCTCGGGGGCTAACACCGGGGAGCTGTTTTTT. The chain joins TRBV6-1 to TRBJ2-2; D may match TRBD1 or TRBD2 (6 bases each). Germline values: CDR1 MNHNS, CDR2 SASEGT. The CDR3 is made up of 15 amino acids. Trimming took 4 bases from V and 2 from J, leaving 11 bases between them.